This T cell receptor beta chain was recovered during a study of shared clonotypes between healthy human individuals (TCRdb year 2020). Some background on the complete study: A couple of women and a few men aged 18 to 49 years were included in the cohort. Per donor, three plates each were used for CD4 naive and CD4 memory, two for CD8 naive, and one for CD8 memory. To increase sequencing depth and limit assay-specific biases, TCR repertoire library preparation and sequencing were carried out by different laboratories using diverse techniques. Between about 0.9 and 10 billion PBMCs per donor were obtained by leukapheresis. To estimate repertoire size and how much clonotypes are shared between individuals, the study performed deep sequencing of blood TCR repertoires from about five healthy adults. Overall study results and their limits: Higher generation probabilities were observed for clonotypes shared by all four sorted-subset donors than for non-shared clonotypes. Only blood was sampled, and tissue TCR repertoires likely differ from those in blood. Even with the large sequencing depth, rarefaction of the sorted-subset datasets indicated that sequencing was incomplete. Estimated clonotype richness was generally larger for naive than for memory subsets. Because the study included only a small number of donors, the genetic and exposure-history diversity represented was limited. Pairwise subsampling indicated that sequencing depth was expected to affect the degree of clonotype sharing among donors. When four donors were compared, the shared fraction of clonotypes was around 4.6% for naive CD4, more than 3% for naive CD8, 2% to 2.5% for memory CD4, and about 0.36% for memory CD8.

The donors were healthy, HIV-negative adults who had no recently reported acute infections or vaccinations. Every donor was a Caucasian adult residing in Nashville, Tennessee, USA. CD4+ T cells were enriched by magnetic negative selection, after which naive cells were positively selected on CD45RA and the negative fraction was taken as the memory subset. Blood was obtained by leukapheresis, after which PBMCs were separated by Ficoll-Histopaque density gradient centrifugation and cryopreserved in liquid nitrogen vapor phase. Analytical flow cytometry was used to check the purity and quantity of each magnetically sorted T cell population. From each sorted fraction, genomic DNA was isolated and quantified by UV absorbance on a Nanodrop 2000c. With regard to this clone: No cognate antigen has been identified for it. Per-base quality was not reported, and no clone a single base away is much larger than it.

TCR CDR3 regions were amplified from genomic DNA by multiplex PCR using the deep immunoSEQ assay. Extracted genomic DNA from each cell subset was spread evenly across all wells of several immunoSEQ 96-well plates, with each plate serving as a replicate. Each replicate PCR for sorted subsets received about 220 ng genomic DNA, equal to tens of thousands of T cell genomes. The purified libraries were quantified using a Qubit 3.0 fluorometer, sized with a Bioanalyzer 2100, and then quantified again using the KAPA Library Quantification kit. Every immunoSEQ 96-well plate was sequenced on a dedicated single-read 150-cycle Illumina NextSeq 550 flow cell. The authors' analysis ran thus. The immunoSEQ output contained only junctional sequences without quality scores, so filtering could not match that applied to full-length reads. Sequences were annotated with PyIR, a Python wrapper for IgBLAST v1.9, using IMGT germline references to assign V/J genes and CDR3. Reads were filtered out if the reads had weak V/J assignments (E-value above 1e-6), no CDR3, stop codons, out-of-frame junctions, or ambiguous translated residues. V3J clonotypes were defined as sequences sharing an identical inferred V gene, J gene, and CDR3 amino acid sequence. Percentage overlap between repertoires was computed as shared unique clonotypes divided by the size of the smaller repertoire. Richness of each repertoire was evaluated using RTK rarefaction, the Chao1 estimator, and Recon v2.1 estimates of unobserved clonotypes. Generation probabilities were computed with OLGA for all TCRbeta clonotypes obtained by the gDNA method from a few donors. Entries here come from immuneACCESS through TCRdb and include only in-frame sequences with V and J called. Some clones fail to appear in such tables; in the studies checked, an unresolved V gene covers under half of the shortfall, and the cause of the remainder is unknown. The V and J calls and the clone size are those of that table, but D and trimming were determined from the DNA. The sample records some 2.3 million clones, over 90% of which are singletons. The top ten clones comprise 0.3% to 0.4% of the sample.

The sequence was obtained from a man aged 18 to 29 in good health. Some clones in this sample may be carry-over from other donors' samples. The specimen was naive CD4+ T cells from PBMCs. This sample's cell subset or site label indicates: CD45RA+ positively selected.

The DNA sequence is TGTGCCAGTAGTATCAGAGGGCCCTACACCTTC. Translated, this gives CASSIRGPYTF. The receptor chain draws on TRBV19 and TRBJ1-2, with the D gene too uncertain to name. CDR1 LNHDA and CDR2 SQIVND were looked up in the germline V gene (reference sequence). V is shortened by 3 bases, J by 10 bases, and the region joining them spans 9 bases. Spanning cysteine to phenylalanine, the CDR3 consists of 11 amino acids. Solely the CDR3 DNA is kept, with 33 bases framed from the first base.